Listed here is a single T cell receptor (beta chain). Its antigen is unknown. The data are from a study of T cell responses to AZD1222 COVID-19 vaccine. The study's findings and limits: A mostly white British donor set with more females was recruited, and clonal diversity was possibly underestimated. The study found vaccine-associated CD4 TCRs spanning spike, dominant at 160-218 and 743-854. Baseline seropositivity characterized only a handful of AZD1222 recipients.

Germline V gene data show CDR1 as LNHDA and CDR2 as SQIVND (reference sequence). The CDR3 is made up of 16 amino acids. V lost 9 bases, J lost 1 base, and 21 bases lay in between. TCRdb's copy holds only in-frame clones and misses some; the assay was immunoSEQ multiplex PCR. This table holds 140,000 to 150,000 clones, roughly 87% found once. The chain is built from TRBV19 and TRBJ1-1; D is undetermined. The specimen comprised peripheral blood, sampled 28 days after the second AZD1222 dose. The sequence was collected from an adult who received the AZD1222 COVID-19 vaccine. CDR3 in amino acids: CASHYSASGANTEAFF. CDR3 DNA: TGTGCCAGCCATTATTCAGCCTCCGGAGCGAACACTGAAGCTTTCTTT.